This entry features one TCR beta chain sequence. Its cognate antigen is unknown. A read error may be the cause here, since a much bigger clone is one base away. The CDR3 end shows no conserved phenylalanine or tryptophan, and so a read error is likely. The sample originates from a study of T cells in Graves' hyperthyroidism and ophthalmopathy. Researchers took RNA transcripts and amplified the TCR beta CDR3 regions from them. With the HTBI primer set, the TCR CDR3 went through a first round of RT-PCR. TCRdb fed the multiplex PCR reads into MiXCR, producing one record per CDR3 protein. The data contain roughly 840,000 distinct CDR3 sequences, roughly 37% of them singletons. Hyperthyroidism of Graves' type that showed no ophthalmopathy progression within 18 months was stable. Patients aged 18 to 65 had newly diagnosed hyperthyroidism of under 2 months' duration. Study conclusions and caveats: Stable hyperthyroidism was told apart from ophthalmopathy by a model built on 13 V-J features. Most thyroid clonotypes expanded above 0.001 appeared in blood too.

The source material was blood. The receptor's source is a man in his late teens or twenties with Graves' hyperthyroidism.

CDR3 nucleotide sequence: TGCAGTGCTAGAAGGGGACAGAGGAACACTGAAGCTTTCCTT. Its protein product is CSARRGQRNTEAFL. The chain uses TRBV20-1 and TRBJ1-1; 7 nucleotides line up with TRBD1. J lost 1 base, V lost 2 bases, and 4 bases had no gene match. Germline CDR1 and CDR2: DFQATT and SNEGSKA (reference sequence). The CDR3 is 14 amino acids.